One sample yielded the 22 T cell receptor beta chains listed below, sequenced in a study of Graves' ophthalmopathy and Graves' hyperthyroidism. Amplified TCR beta CDR3 regions were obtained using RNA transcripts as template. Investigators did first-round RT-PCR with HTBI primers, then second-round multiplex PCR. TCRdb used MiXCR to reprocess the multiplex PCR reads, holding one entry per CDR3 protein. Among hundreds of thousands of distinct CDR3 sequences, over 20% were seen once, and the ten largest hold roughly 3%. Sequenced: peripheral blood. The receptors shown here come from a woman between 18 and 29 years old with stable Graves' hyperthyroidism.

This clonotype was seen many times. This chain uses TRBV6-1 with TRBJ2-4; no clear D gene. Germline CDR1 is MNHNS and CDR2 is SASEGT. The CDR3 loop spans 12 amino acids. V was cut by 6 bases and J by 4 bases, with 7 bases left in between. The CDR3 loop reads CASRDVKNIQYF. Here the CDR3 DNA reads TGTGCCAGCAGGGACGTAAAAAACATTCAGTACTTC.

V and J are TRBV28 and TRBJ2-7; TRBD1 matches at 9 bases. Unmatched junction bases numbered 4, after V lost 3 bases and J lost 1 base. The CDR3 spans 15 residues. Germline CDR1 reads MDHEN; CDR2 reads SYDVKM. The CDR3: CASSLFGTGSYEQYF. DNA of the CDR3: TGTGCCAGCAGTTTGTTCGGGACAGGGTCCTACGAGCAGTACTTC.

This clonotype was picked up many times. This rearrangement joins TRBV6-1 to TRBJ2-7; D perhaps matches TRBD1 (5 bases). This CDR3 has 14 amino acids. Germline V gene data show CDR1 as MNHNS and CDR2 as SASEGT. With 6 bases removed from V and 0 bases from J, the gap between germline ends came to 12 bases. The CDR3 nucleotides are TGTGCCAGCAGCCCCCGCAGGGACTCCTACGAGCAGTACTTC. Translating it yields CASSPRRDSYEQYF.

Many counts were recorded for this clonotype. The chain joins TRBV15 to TRBJ1-1, with 9 bases identical to TRBD1. The CDR3 sequence is 16 residues long. Germline CDR1 LNHNV, CDR2 YYDKDF (reference sequence). The V segment lost 1 base and the J segment 5 bases; nucleotides outside the gene matches: 8. In DNA, the CDR3 is TGTGCCACCAGCAGAGTTAACAGGGGGCGCGCAACTGAAGCTTTCTTT. Its protein is CATSRVNRGRATEAFF.

This clonotype was seen at least ten times. Lacking the conserved final phenylalanine or tryptophan, this CDR3 likely reflects a read error. Because the CDR3's place on the DNA is in doubt, the DNA is left out and the CDR3 is given as listed by TCRdb. CDR3 protein: CASRERDVGELFL. The genes are TRBV6-2 or TRBV6-3 and TRBJ2-2; the D call TRBD2 from the table was never checked on the DNA. Both ends counted, the CDR3 spans 13 residues. Per the germline V gene, CDR1 is MNHEY and CDR2 is SVGEGT.

This clonotype has ten or more counts. This chain links TRBV6-5 with TRBJ1-3; D is possibly TRBD1 (5 bases). The ends were cut back, 6 bases at V and 4 bases at J, with 13 bases in the middle. The CDR3 covers 14 residues. Looked up from germline, CDR1 is MNHEY and CDR2 is SVGAGI. The CDR3 DNA is TGTGCCAGCAGGAGACCCGGGGCAGGAAACACCATATATTTT. Translation gives CASRRPGAGNTIYF.

This clonotype showed up just a few times. This chain joins TRBV13 and TRBJ1-5; a weak D match, TRBD1 (6 bases). The CDR3 runs 13 residues. CDR1 is PRHDT, CDR2 FYEKMQ, per germline (reference sequence). Trimming removed 8 bases from V and 7 bases from J, with 15 bases in between. The CDR3 DNA sequence: TGTGCCAGCGGAAAAGGGGGTGGGCAGCCCCAGCATTTT. The encoded protein is CASGKGGGQPQHF.

This clonotype showed up just a few times. At one boundary the junction diverges from the germline segment, which might be a read error. The V gene is TRBV2, the J gene TRBJ1-2, with 9 bases that match TRBD1. From germline, CDR1 is SNHLY and CDR2 FYNNEI. CDR3 length: 16 amino acids. The CDR3 loop reads CASIPGTGRSNSALAF. CDR3 in DNA: TGTGCCAGCATCCCCGGGACAGGGAGGTCAAACTCTGCGCTCGCCTTC.

The chain recombines TRBV28 with TRBJ2-7, with D uncertain. Germline values: CDR1 MDHEN, CDR2 SYDVKM. Trimming took 2 bases from V and 3 from J, leaving 5 bases between them. The CDR3 is made up of 12 amino acids. CDR3 region: CASSLSLYEQYF. The CDR3 region has the DNA TGTGCCAGCAGTTTAAGTCTCTACGAGCAGTACTTC.

The chain recombines TRBV18 with TRBJ1-2; no definite D call. This CDR3 is built from 12 residues. Trimming took off 6 bases at V and 7 bases at J, with 12 bases between the two ends. Germline V CDR1 and CDR2: KGHSH, LQKENI. CDR3 region: CASSQRPGGYTF. The DNA for the CDR3 is TGTGCCAGCTCTCAGCGTCCGGGTGGCTACACCTTC.

This clonotype came up many times. The chain has TRBV13 and TRBJ2-7; the match to TRBD1 covers 8 bases. CDR1 PRHDT and CDR2 FYEKMQ come from the germline V gene (reference sequence). J gave up 2 bases and V 5 bases, and 8 bases lay outside the gene matches. The CDR3 is 15 residues long. CDR3 bases: TGTGCCAGCAGCCAAACGGGACAGGCAACCTACGAGCAGTACTTC. It is translated as CASSQTGQATYEQYF.

This clonotype was detected ten times or more. The V and J genes are TRBV28 and TRBJ1-6, with a possible D match to TRBD1 (6 bases). Deletions cut 5 bases from V and 7 bases from J, with 18 bases between. Germline loops: CDR1 MDHEN, CDR2 SYDVKM. The CDR3 runs 16 residues. CDR3 sequence: CASSTYSDSWNSPLHF. Here the CDR3 DNA reads TGTGCCAGCAGTACCTACTCGGACAGTTGGAATTCACCCCTCCACTTT.

This clonotype was seen ten or more times. This chain joins TRBV19 and TRBJ1-5; D ambiguous. V lost 3 bases and J lost 9, with 9 bases in between. This CDR3 spans 12 amino acids. Germline V gene sequence: CDR1 LNHDA, CDR2 SQIVND (reference sequence). CDR3 nucleotide sequence: TGTGCCAGTAGTATGGCGGGGAGGCCCCAGCATTTT. Encoded protein: CASSMAGRPQHF.

This clonotype turned up a few times. The chain uses TRBV30 and TRBJ1-2; D uncertain. The V end lost 1 base, the J end lost 4 bases, and 10 bases lay between the germline ends. CDR3 size: 13 residues. The germline V gene has CDR1 GTSNPN and CDR2 SVGIG (reference sequence). The CDR3 spells CAWSAGFLYGYTF. The CDR3 DNA reads as TGTGCCTGGAGTGCGGGATTCCTCTATGGCTACACCTTC.

In the case of this clonotype: This sequence may be a read error, since a much larger clone differs from it by one base. The V gene is TRBV12-3 or TRBV12-4, the J gene TRBJ1-5; D is ambiguous. The CDR3 is made up of 14 amino acids. The germline V and J ends were trimmed by 7 bases and 2 bases, with 12 bases remaining between them. The CDR3 region has the DNA TGTGCCAGCACCGCGGCTTATTGCAATCAGCCCCAGCATTTT. This translates into CASTAAYCNQPQHF.

This chain links TRBV30 with TRBJ2-7, with TRBD2 matching 11 bases. Trimming cost V 2 bases and J 6 bases; bases outside gene matches: 6. The CDR3 has 14 residues. Germline V gene data show CDR1 as GTSNPN and CDR2 as SVGIG (reference sequence). The CDR3 DNA is TGTGCCTGGAGTACACTAGCGGGAGCTCTCGAGCAGTACTTC. Its translation: CAWSTLAGALEQYF.

Ten or more counts support this clonotype. The rearrangement joins TRBV6-1 to TRBJ1-1; D is unclear. The length of the CDR3 is 12 residues. CDR1 is MNHNS, CDR2 SASEGT, per germline. Trimming stripped 6 bases from V and 1 base from J, with 6 bases between. The CDR3 region has the DNA TGTGCCAGCAGCAGAGCGAACACTGAAGCTTTCTTT. It yields the protein CASSRANTEAFF.

In regard to this clonotype: The CDR3 carries no conserved terminal phenylalanine or tryptophan, so it likely arises from a read error. The DNA is left out, because the CDR3 cannot be placed on it with certainty; the CDR3 is given as TCRdb lists it. The chain combines TRBV19 with TRBJ1-1; no check of the table's D call, TRBD1, against the DNA was made. Germline values: CDR1 LNHDA, CDR2 SQIVND (reference sequence). The CDR3 is 15 residues long, ends included. Here the CDR3 reads CASSSPGAKDTEACL.

This clonotype was counted only a few times. This chain links TRBV18 with TRBJ2-7, with 7 bases lining up with TRBD2. Germline CDR1 reads KGHSH; CDR2 reads LQKENI. The V gene end was trimmed by 0 bases and the J gene end by 4 bases; junction bases not matched to a gene: 6. This CDR3 is 15 amino acids long. CDR3 DNA: TGTGCCAGCTCACCACCGTCAGCGGGGTCTTACGAGCAGTACTTC. This gives the protein CASSPPSAGSYEQYF.

At least ten counts were recorded for this clonotype. This chain connects TRBV28 to TRBJ2-7; TRBD2 aligns across 10 bases. The CDR3 length is 13 residues. V lost 11 bases and J lost 7; bases outside the gene matches: 11. CDR1 is MDHEN, CDR2 SYDVKM, per germline. The CDR3 loop is CAGVTSGSSEQYF. In DNA form, the CDR3 reads TGTGCCGGAGTGACTAGCGGGTCCAGTGAGCAGTACTTC.

This clonotype was seen many times. The chain is built from TRBV20-1 and TRBJ2-4; 11 bases are a match to TRBD1. The CDR3 sequence is 15 residues long. V shed 3 bases and J 10 bases; nucleotides not matched to a gene: 11. The germline V gene has CDR1 DFQATT and CDR2 SNEGSKA (reference sequence). CDR3 sequence: CSARALGQGGLIQYF. The CDR3 nucleotides are TGCAGTGCTAGGGCTCTGGGACAGGGGGGACTAATTCAGTACTTC.

This clonotype has just a few counts. The rearrangement links TRBV27 to TRBJ1-2, with D unclear. V lost 5 bases to trimming and J lost 4 bases, with 11 bases between them. This CDR3 is 13 amino acids long. CDR1 MNHEY and CDR2 SMNVEV come from the germline V gene (reference sequence). The CDR3 DNA reads as TGTGCCAGCAGTCGGGAGCGGCGCTATGGCTACACCTTC. Protein: CASSRERRYGYTF.